This T cell receptor (beta chain) was sequenced for a study of T cells in Graves' hyperthyroidism and ophthalmopathy. On the study more broadly: The authors collected peripheral blood at initial diagnosis, before any treatment. Points from the study as a whole: Ophthalmopathy and stable hyperthyroidism were told apart by a 13 V-J model. Prediction of ophthalmopathy progression came a median approximately 6.5 months pre-onset.

CDR1 is SGHAT, CDR2 FQNNGV, per germline. V was cut by 3 bases and J by 6 bases, with 11 bases left in between. The CDR3 contains 13 residues. This clonotype came up many times. As yet, its antigen is unknown. Diagnoses rested on clinical symptoms, serum thyroxine and TRAb, thyroid ultrasound and orbital computed tomography. Amplification of TCR beta CDR3 regions used RNA as the template. Researchers ran a first-round RT-PCR on the TCR CDR3 using the HTBI primer set. TCRdb re-called the multiplex PCR reads with MiXCR, one entry per CDR3 protein. Here the sample spans a few hundred thousand distinct CDR3 sequences, approximately 14% being singletons.

This chain links TRBV11-2 with TRBJ1-2; D is unclear. The source is a woman in her 30s with Graves' ophthalmopathy. The specimen was blood. CDR3 in amino acids: CASSLWTLNGYTF. CDR3 nucleotides: TGTGCCAGCAGCTTGTGGACCCTGAATGGCTACACCTTC.